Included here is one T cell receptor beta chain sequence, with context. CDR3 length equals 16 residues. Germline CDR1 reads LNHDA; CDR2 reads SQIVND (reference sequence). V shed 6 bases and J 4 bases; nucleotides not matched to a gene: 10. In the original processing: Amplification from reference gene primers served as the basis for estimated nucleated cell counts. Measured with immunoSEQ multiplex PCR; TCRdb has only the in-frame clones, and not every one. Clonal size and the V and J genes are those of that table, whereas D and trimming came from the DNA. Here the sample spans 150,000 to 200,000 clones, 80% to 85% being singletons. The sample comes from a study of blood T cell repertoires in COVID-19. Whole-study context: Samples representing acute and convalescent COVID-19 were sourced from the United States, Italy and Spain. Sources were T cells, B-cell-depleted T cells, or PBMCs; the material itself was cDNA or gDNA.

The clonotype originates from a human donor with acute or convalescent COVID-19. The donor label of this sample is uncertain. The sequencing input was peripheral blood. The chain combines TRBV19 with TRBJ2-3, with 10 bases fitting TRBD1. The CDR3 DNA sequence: TGTGCCAGTAGCTATGCACGACAGGGGGCGGCAGATACGCAGTATTTT. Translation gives CASSYARQGAADTQYF. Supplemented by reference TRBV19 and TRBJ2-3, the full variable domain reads DGGITQSPKYLFRKEGQNVTLSCEQNLNHDAMYWYRQDPGQGLRLIYYSQIVNDFQKGDIAEGYSVSREKKESFPLTVTSAQKNPTAFYLCASSYARQGAADTQYFGPGTRLTVL.